This T cell receptor beta chain was recorded in a study of T-cell memory formation after mild COVID-19. The study, taken as a whole, reports: There were some responding clones in pre-infection memory, which suggested that cross-reactive memory had joined.

Germline values: CDR1 MNHNY, CDR2 SVGAGI (reference sequence). The V and J ends lost 4 bases and 6 bases, in that order; junction bases with no gene match: 1. The CDR3 totals 12 residues. This clonotype turned up a few times. Its antigen remains unidentified. Amplification by 5'RACE using constant-segment primers produced TCR alpha and TCR beta cDNA libraries that carried sample barcodes and UMIs. Each CDR3 protein is one row after TCRdb ran MiXCR on the 5' RACE reads. The sample contains around 300,000 distinct CDR3 sequences, 13% of which appear only once. The chain recombines TRBV6-6 with TRBJ2-7; TRBD1 matches at 9 bases. This receptor was obtained from a man aged 18-30 years who had mild COVID-19 (a few samples of this study predate the infection). Cell type and time point are not known. Material: PBMCs or a T cell subset sorted from them (not recorded which). The CDR3, as DNA: TGTGCCAGCAGTTCGGACAGGGGCGAGCAGTACTTC. Its translation: CASSSDRGEQYF.